The T cell receptor (beta chain) described here comes from a study of patients and donors after allogeneic stem cell transplantation. V gave up 4 bases and J gave up 2 bases, with 14 bases separating them. CDR1 KGHSY and CDR2 FQNENV come from the germline V gene. This CDR3 spans 15 amino acids. Each CDR3 protein gets one entry after TCRdb re-called the RT-PCR reads with MiXCR. The table lists 200,000 to 250,000 distinct CDR3 sequences, roughly 38% of them singletons, with about 9.9% in the top ten. The receptor was derived from a human donor who was either an allogeneic HSCT recipient or a stem cell or donor lymphocyte infusion donor (not recorded which). It is not recorded whose cells these are; they may come from a transplant donor. Input material: blood, either unsorted or a sorted T cell fraction (not recorded which). The rearrangement links TRBV16 to TRBJ1-1; D call uncertain. This CDR3 is CASSPRWAVNTEAFF. The CDR3 DNA reads TGTGCCAGCAGCCCAAGGTGGGCGGTAAACACTGAAGCTTTCTTT.